The clone carrying this T cell receptor (beta chain) was seen only a few times. As yet, its antigen is unknown. This sample is drawn from a study of T cells after yellow fever vaccination. Study results and limitations: Clonotypes found in both CD4 and CD8 compartments made up a small share. Re-detected after boosting: most primary clones, 96% of CD4 and under 90% of CD8. One caveat is that FACS-sorted repertoires could contain abundant clonotypes contaminating from the bulk population.

Production of TCR cDNA was by 5'RACE template switching, which also added a universal primer site and UMIs. A single record per CDR3 protein comes from TCRdb applying MiXCR to the 5' RACE reads. The sample has about 580,000 distinct CDR3 sequences, around 17% seen once. The V gene end was trimmed by 1 base and the J gene end by 3 bases; junction bases not matched to a gene: 3. This CDR3 has 15 residues. CDR1 and CDR2 from the germline V gene are MNHEY and SMNVEV (reference sequence). The source was PBMCs, collected 4 to 5 days after the first yellow fever vaccination. The chain has TRBV27 and TRBJ2-7; 10 bases are a match to TRBD1. This receptor was obtained from a man aged 18 to 35 who received the YFV17D yellow fever vaccine. This chain's CDR3 is CASSLWGTGDYEQYF. The CDR3 coding sequence is TGTGCCAGCAGTTTATGGGGGACAGGGGACTACGAGCAGTACTTC.